This T cell receptor beta chain originates from a study of a mutant IDH1 vaccine in newly diagnosed glioma (dated by TCRdb to the early 2020s). Concerning the study at large: Patients were given eight vaccinations, in weeks 1, 3, 5, 7, 11, 15, 19 and 23, which matched visits V03 through V10. Vaccination began 4-6 weeks after radiotherapy alone, or alongside temozolomide cycles in the chemotherapy-containing groups. Of the approximately 33 treated patients, about 62% were male and approximately 40% were female, and a mean age of about 37 years was recorded. Before enrollment, patients had received standard therapy of radiotherapy alone, temozolomide alone, or radiochemotherapy with temozolomide; most received the combination. Peripheral blood samples were drawn at six visits, namely V03 (baseline), V05, V07, V10, V12 and V13. For exploratory analyses, about two dozen treated patients had longitudinal TCRB deep sequencing done wherever samples were available.

Study-wide conclusions, independent of this receptor: Across multiple MHC alleles, vaccine-induced immune responses were seen in just over 90% of patients. Changes in the top peripheral T cell clonotypes picked up by TCRB sequencing did not appear to be linked to pseudoprogression. PBMC samples for TCRB deep sequencing were selected based on availability. The authors stated that sample limitations prevented analyses of patient blood samples from being reproduced.

Comments on this clone: Its antigen specificity is not known. No clone much larger than this one lies a single base away; base qualities are absent.

Sequences LGHNA (CDR1) and YSLEER (CDR2) are obtained from the germline V gene. The CDR3 numbers 16 residues from cysteine through phenylalanine. The DNA shown is the 48-base CDR3, in frame from base 1. Germline trimming: 4 bases from V, 4 bases from J; junction bases outside gene matches: 7. Library preparation employed the immunoSEQ multiplex PCR assay. Rearranged TCR beta chain sequences were amplified using the hsTCRB Kit according to the manufacturer's protocol. Sequencing of TCRB libraries was carried out on an Illumina MiSeq. The paper's data handling went like this. The kit vendor's proprietary platform handled demultiplexing, trimming and gene mapping. TCRdb holds this immuneACCESS table with in-frame rearrangements only. Some clones are missing; in checked studies, unresolved V genes explain under half, and the rest has no known cause. V and J calls and clone size are given by that table; D and trimming were obtained from the DNA. This sample comprises approximately 27,000 clones, 89% of them detected only once. The ten most abundant clones make up around 20% of the sample.

This specimen's time point label, per the study, means: week 5, during vaccination. Each vaccine dose, consisting of 300 ug of a 20-mer mutant IDH1 peptide in Montanide, was administered subcutaneously with topical imiquimod. Donors had newly diagnosed WHO grade 3 or 4 IDH1-mutant astrocytomas with loss of nuclear ATRX. The samples were drawn from NOA16, a multicentre, single-arm, open-label phase I trial in Germany that tested a mutant IDH1 peptide vaccine in humans for the first time. Genomic DNA for TCRB sequencing was extracted from EDTA blood using the DNeasy Blood and Tissue Kit. Here the chain combines TRBV4-3 and TRBJ2-5; TRBD1 fits 12 bases in the junction. The specimen was PBMCs, collected from a glioma patient whose treatment included an IDH1 peptide vaccine. This clonotype originated in a young man with glioma. CDR3 reads: CASSRTRDRGRETQYF. DNA sequence: TGCGCCAGCAGCCGTACCCGGGACAGGGGGCGAGAGACCCAGTACTTC.